The clone carrying this TCR beta chain was detected only a few times. This sample is drawn from a study of T cells in Graves' hyperthyroidism and ophthalmopathy. The germline V and J ends were trimmed by 0 bases and 5 bases, with 13 bases remaining between them. This CDR3 region has 15 residues. CDR1 and CDR2 from the germline V gene are MNHEY and SMNVEV (reference sequence). It was RNA transcripts that yielded the amplified TCR beta CDR3 regions. HTBI primers were the set used in a first-round RT-PCR of the TCR CDR3. TCRdb reprocessed the multiplex PCR reads with MiXCR, giving one entry per CDR3 protein. The sample has 450,000 to 650,000 distinct CDR3 sequences; around 20% are singletons. Patients counted as stable if ophthalmopathy did not develop within 18 months.

The V and J genes are TRBV27 and TRBJ1-1; possible D gene TRBD1, 5 bases. The clonotype was recovered from a man aged 18 to 30 with Graves' hyperthyroidism. Sequenced sample: blood. CDR3 region: CASSLSRGPWTEAFF. The CDR3 nucleotides read TGTGCCAGCAGTTTATCTAGGGGCCCCTGGACTGAAGCTTTCTTT.